This T cell receptor beta chain was profiled in a study of blood T cell repertoires in COVID-19. Whole-study context: Donors in the United States, Italy and Spain gave samples during acute or convalescent COVID-19.

Germline V gene data show CDR1 as MGHRA and CDR2 as YSYEKL. V was cut by 2 bases and J by 7 bases, with 15 bases left in between. This CDR3 contains 16 residues. In terms of age and location, participants ranged from roughly 18 to 90 years and lived in under 30 US areas. The study counted Cohort 3 donors as recovered given two negative PCRs, clearance, or symptom resolution. Some clones are missing from TCRdb's copy, which holds only in-frame ones; the method was immunoSEQ multiplex PCR. The sample records approximately 300,000 clones, approximately 89% being singletons. The TCR originated in a woman in her 30s who had recovered from COVID-19. The source material was PBMCs or T cells enriched from blood (not recorded which). The chain recombines TRBV4-1 with TRBJ1-6; D is possibly TRBD1 (6 bases). CDR3 sequence reads: CASSQRTRGINSPLHF. For the CDR3, the DNA is TGCGCCAGCAGCCAACGTACAAGGGGGATAAATTCACCCCTCCACTTT.